This T cell receptor beta chain came from a study of monozygotic twins with cystic fibrosis. About the research overall: With about 15 PCR cycles, barcoded libraries came from approximately 2.8 micrograms of fragmented DNA. General observations from the study: Low clonality (median about 0.0095) suggested a mostly naive repertoire.

Turning to this clone: Its specificity is unknown.

The protocol was immunoSEQ multiplex PCR, while the TCRdb copy is restricted to in-frame clones and leaves out a portion. The data contain roughly 14,000 clones, approximately 98% of them singletons. CDR3 length: 12 amino acids. The V gene lost 1 base and the J gene lost 6 bases, with 4 bases spanning the gap. Germline V lookup: CDR1 MDHEN, CDR2 SYDVKM. Sequenced: blood. This clonotype was sampled from a girl aged 2-15 years with cystic fibrosis. The chain employs TRBV28 and TRBJ1-5, with unresolved D. The CDR3 region has the DNA TGTGCCAGCAGTTTATCGAGTCAGCCCCAGCATTTT. This encodes CASSLSSQPQHF.